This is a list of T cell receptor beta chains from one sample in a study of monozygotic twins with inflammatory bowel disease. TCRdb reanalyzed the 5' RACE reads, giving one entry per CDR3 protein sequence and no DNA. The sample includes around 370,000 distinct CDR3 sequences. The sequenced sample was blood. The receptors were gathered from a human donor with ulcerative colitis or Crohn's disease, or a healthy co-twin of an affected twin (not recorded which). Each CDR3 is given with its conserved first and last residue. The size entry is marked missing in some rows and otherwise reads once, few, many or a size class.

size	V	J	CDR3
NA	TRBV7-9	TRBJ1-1	CASSSTGGLNEAFF
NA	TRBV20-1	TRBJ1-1	CSARHRQGRTEAFF
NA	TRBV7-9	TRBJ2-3	CASSRNTDTQYF
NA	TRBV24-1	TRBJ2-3	CATSDFGTSGGKDTQYF
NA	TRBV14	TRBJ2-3	CASSWADTQYF
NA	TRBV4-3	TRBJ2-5	CASSQEDLNQETQYF
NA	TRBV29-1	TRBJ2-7	CSVEHGTAPSSYEQYF
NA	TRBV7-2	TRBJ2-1	CASSPMNVAEQFF
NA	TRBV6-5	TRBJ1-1	CASSYGDSSAPRAFF
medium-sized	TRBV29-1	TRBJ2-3	CSVDRGVTGDTQYF
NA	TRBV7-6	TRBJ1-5	CASSLTGDNQPQHF
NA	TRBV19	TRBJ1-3	CASWDGDRPSGNTIYF
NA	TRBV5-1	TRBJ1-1	CASSLGGLLNTEAFF
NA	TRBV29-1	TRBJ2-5	CSVRVHQETQYF
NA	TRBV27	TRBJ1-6	CASSLSTLSPLHF
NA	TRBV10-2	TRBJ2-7	CASASGYDEQYF
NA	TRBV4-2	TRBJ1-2	CASSRETTGVDYGYTF
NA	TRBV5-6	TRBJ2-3	CASSADRPGTDTQYF
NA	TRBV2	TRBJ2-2	CASRAGTGGVTGELFF
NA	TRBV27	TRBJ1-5	CASSPTYRQPQHF
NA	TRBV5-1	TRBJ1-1	CAILPRGGNTEAFF
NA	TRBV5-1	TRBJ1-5	CASRRTGNNQPQHF
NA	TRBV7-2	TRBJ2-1	CASSRGDNEQFF
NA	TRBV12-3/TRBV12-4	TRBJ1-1	CASSSSGGSTEAFF
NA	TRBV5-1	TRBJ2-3	CASSLAQGPSTDTQYF
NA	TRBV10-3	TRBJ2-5	CAISEAGSGGETQYF
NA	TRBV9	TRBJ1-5	CASSLGEGRQPQHF
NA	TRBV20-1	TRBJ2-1	CSARPSGGGVWYEQFF
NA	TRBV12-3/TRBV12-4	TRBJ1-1	CASSLRTASMNTEAFF
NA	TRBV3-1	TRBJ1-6	CASRLREVGSPLHF
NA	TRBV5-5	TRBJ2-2	CASSLLGDTGELFF
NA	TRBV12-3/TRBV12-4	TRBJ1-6	CASSSRLRDRGSSHYSPLHF
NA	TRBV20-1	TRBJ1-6	CSARDLDRSSYNSPLHF
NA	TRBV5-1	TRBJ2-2	CASSLQGQGAPGELFF
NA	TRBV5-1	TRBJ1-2	CASSLDGPGGRHYTF
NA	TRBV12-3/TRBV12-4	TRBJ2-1	CASSRPLASGILNEQFF
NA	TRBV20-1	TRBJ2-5	CSAAGLDLKTQYF
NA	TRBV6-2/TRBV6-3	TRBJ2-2	CASSRRGHGELFF
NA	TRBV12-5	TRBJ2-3	CASGFEADTQYF
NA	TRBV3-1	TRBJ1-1	CASSQGSGGTEAFF
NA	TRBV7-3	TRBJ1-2	CASSLTGQGGYGYTF
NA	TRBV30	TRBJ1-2	CAWSSPGLFGYTF
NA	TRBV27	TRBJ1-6	CASSSPLVSGSNSPLHF
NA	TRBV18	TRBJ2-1	CASSPPKGAGNEQFF
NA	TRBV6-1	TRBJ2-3	CASSEVGGTAGDTQYF
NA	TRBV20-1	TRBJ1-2	CSALAWGFGYTF
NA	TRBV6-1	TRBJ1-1	CASSERVDAEAFF
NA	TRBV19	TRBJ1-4	CASSMAEEKLFF
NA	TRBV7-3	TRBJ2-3	CASSSRRASTDTQYF
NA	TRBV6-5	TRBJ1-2	CASSYSPRGANYGYTF
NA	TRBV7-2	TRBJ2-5	CASSLARLAPRETQYF
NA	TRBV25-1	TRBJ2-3	CAVRPSTDTQYF
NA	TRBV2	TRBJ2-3	CASSEAGTPSTDTQYF
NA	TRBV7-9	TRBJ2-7	CASSLAQTGKSSYEQYF
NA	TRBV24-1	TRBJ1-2	CATSDLEGLTNYGYTF
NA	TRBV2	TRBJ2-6	CASSEVGVDYGANVLTF
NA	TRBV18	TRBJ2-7	CASSHPGQGAYEQYF
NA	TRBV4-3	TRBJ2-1	CASSQGQGSYNEQFF